This passage covers 29 T cell receptor beta chains from one sample sequenced in a study of radiation and T cells in renal cell carcinoma. TCRdb keeps only in-frame clones here, not all; method: immunoSEQ multiplex PCR. The data contain over 120,000 clones, roughly 88% of them singletons. The sample's time point: baseline pretreatment blood. The treatment was: 15 Gy SBRT to primary tumor, nephrectomy 4 weeks later. Sequences were derived from blood, sampled from a patient whose treatment included radiotherapy and nephrectomy. The receptors originated from a woman between 45 and 65 years old with renal cell carcinoma.

The chain employs TRBV30 and TRBJ2-7; D gene ambiguous. This CDR3 is built from 12 residues. Per germline, CDR1 GTSNPN and CDR2 SVGIG (reference sequence). V was shortened by 4 bases and J by 0 bases, with 7 bases between the two germline ends. CDR3 protein: CAWKGNSYEQYF. In DNA form, the CDR3 reads TGTGCCTGGAAGGGCAACTCCTACGAGCAGTACTTC.

The V and J genes are TRBV19 and TRBJ1-1; 10 bases are a match to TRBD1. The CDR3 runs to 16 residues. Germline-derived CDR1 and CDR2 are LNHDA and SQIVND (reference sequence). The V and J ends lost 6 bases and 0 bases, in that order; junction bases with no gene match: 7. CDR3 sequence reads: CASRPRQGAMNTEAFF. The CDR3 nucleotides are TGTGCCAGTAGACCTCGACAGGGGGCGATGAACACTGAAGCTTTCTTT.

J is TRBJ1-3 and V is TRBV4-2, with D unresolved. V was pared by 1 base and J by 5 bases, with 6 bases between. The CDR3 spans 13 residues. The germline V gene has CDR1 LGHNA and CDR2 YNFKEQ. This CDR3 reads CASSQVQRNTIYF. DNA for the CDR3: TGTGCCAGCAGCCAAGTCCAAAGAAACACCATATATTTT.

Only one count was recorded for this clone. The chain joins TRBV11-2 to TRBJ2-3; D call uncertain. The CDR3 totals 16 residues. Per germline, CDR1 SGHAT and CDR2 FQNNGV. The germline V and J ends were trimmed by 5 bases and 0 bases, with 15 bases remaining between them. The CDR3 loop is CASSPGYLGSTDTQYF. The CDR3 bases are TGTGCCAGCAGCCCCGGTTATTTGGGGAGCACAGATACGCAGTATTTT. Full variable domain (rest looked up from reference TRBV11-2 and TRBJ2-3): EAGVAQSPRYKIIEKRQSVAFWCNPISGHATLYWYQQILGQGPKLLIQFQNNGVVDDSQLPKDRFSAERLKGVDSTLKIQPAKLEDSAVYLCASSPGYLGSTDTQYFGPGTRLTVL.

This clone has only one observation. The gene calls are TRBV4-1 and TRBJ2-3, with 10 bases that match TRBD2. Germline V gives CDR1 MGHRA, CDR2 YSYEKL. This CDR3 region has 19 residues. V lost 4 bases, J lost 2 bases, and 15 bases stayed unmatched. The chain's CDR3 is CASSRTHLLAGFDTDTQYF. DNA for the CDR3: TGCGCCAGCAGCCGGACCCACCTACTAGCGGGGTTTGACACAGATACGCAGTATTTT.

This rearrangement joins TRBV5-4 to TRBJ2-7, with a tentative D call TRBD2 (6 bases). V was shortened by 4 bases and J by 2 bases, with 13 bases between the two germline ends. The CDR3 extends over 14 amino acids. The germline V gene has CDR1 SGHNT and CDR2 YYREEE (reference sequence). The CDR3, as DNA: TGTGCCAGCAGCCTATGGGGCGGGACCTACGAGCAGTACTTC. It is translated as CASSLWGGTYEQYF.

The rearrangement joins TRBV2 to TRBJ2-5, with 8 bases identical to TRBD2. The V gene end was trimmed by 9 bases and the J gene end by 4 bases; junction bases not matched to a gene: 10. The CDR3 totals 14 residues. The V gene's germline CDR1 is SNHLY and CDR2 FYNNEI. The CDR3 region has the DNA TGTGCCAGTAACCCCGGGAGGGGAGGAGAGACCCAGTACTTC. This translates into CASNPGRGGETQYF.

This clone was seen a single time. The J gene is TRBJ2-5, the V gene TRBV9; 7 bases fit TRBD2. CDR3 size: 16 residues. In germline, CDR1 is SGDLS, CDR2 YYNGEE. V was pared by 3 bases and J by 5 bases, with 13 bases of the junction left unmatched. The CDR3 coding sequence is TGTGCCAGCAGCGCAGCCCGGGACTACCCCCGGGAGACCCAGTACTTC. This encodes CASSAARDYPRETQYF.

The rearrangement uses TRBV6-5 and TRBJ2-5, with a tentative D call TRBD2 (6 bases). With 0 bases removed from V and 6 bases from J, the gap between germline ends came to 11 bases. The CDR3 runs 14 residues. Germline loops: CDR1 MNHEY, CDR2 SVGAGI. The CDR3 bases are TGTGCCAGCAGTTACTCAGGCGGGGTCCAGACCCAGTACTTC. It specifies CASSYSGGVQTQYF.

A single count supports this clone. The rearrangement joins TRBV19 to TRBJ1-3, with no clear D. V lost 3 bases, J lost 2 bases, and 8 bases lay in between. CDR3 length: 14 residues. CDR1 and CDR2 from the germline V gene are LNHDA and SQIVND (reference sequence). CDR3 protein: CASSIGVAGNTIYF. CDR3 nucleotides: TGTGCCAGTAGTATTGGGGTCGCTGGAAACACCATATATTTT.

This chain links TRBV10-3 with TRBJ2-4; tentatively, D is TRBD2 (6 bases). The CDR3 has 13 amino acids. V shed 0 bases and J shed 8 bases, with 8 bases lying between them. Germline V lookup: CDR1 ENHRY, CDR2 SYGVKD. The CDR3 nucleotides are TGTGCCATCAGTGAGTCGACGGGGGACATTCAGTACTTC. This encodes CAISESTGDIQYF.

V and J are TRBV6-6 and TRBJ1-2; no reliable D call. From germline, CDR1 is MNHNY and CDR2 SVGAGI (reference sequence). The V end lost 6 bases, the J end lost 4 bases, and 12 bases lay between the germline ends. CDR3 size: 13 residues. This CDR3 reads CASRPQEIYGYTF. DNA of the CDR3: TGTGCCAGCAGACCTCAGGAAATCTATGGCTACACCTTC.

This clone was seen a single time. This rearrangement joins TRBV4-3 to TRBJ2-3, with 8 bases lining up with TRBD2. J gave up 5 bases and V 4 bases, and 5 bases lay outside the gene matches. The CDR3 loop spans 14 amino acids. Germline values: CDR1 LGHNA, CDR2 YSLEER. The CDR3 protein is CASSPGLALDTQYF. The CDR3 DNA follows: TGCGCCAGCAGCCCCGGACTAGCATTAGATACGCAGTATTTT.

The chain is built from TRBV15 and TRBJ1-2; D not resolved. The CDR3 totals 16 residues. Trimming pared 0 bases from V and 4 bases from J, leaving 15 bases between. Germline CDR1 reads LNHNV; CDR2 reads YYDKDF (reference sequence). CDR3 nucleotide sequence: TGTGCCACCAGCAGAGATCGGGTCTCTGGCGGCTATGGCTACACCTTC. It yields the protein CATSRDRVSGGYGYTF.

This chain uses TRBV19 with TRBJ2-1; 7 bases align to TRBD2. CDR1 and CDR2 from the germline V gene are LNHDA and SQIVND (reference sequence). The junction had 13 bases not matched to a gene; V was cut back by 4 bases and J by 7 bases. This CDR3 has 16 amino acids. This chain's CDR3 is CASSKGQGGGKNEQFF. For the CDR3, the DNA is TGTGCCAGTAGTAAGGGGCAGGGCGGGGGTAAAAATGAGCAGTTCTTC.

This chain links TRBV4-3 with TRBJ2-7; D might be TRBD1 (6 bases). The CDR3 spans 16 residues. V was pared by 0 bases and J by 3 bases, with 15 bases between. CDR1 and CDR2 from the germline V gene are LGHNA and YSLEER. Written as DNA, the CDR3 is TGCGCCAGCAGCCAAGATCTGACAGGACGAAGCTACGAGCAGTACTTC. This sequence encodes CASSQDLTGRSYEQYF.

The V and J genes are TRBV18 and TRBJ2-5; 7 nucleotides match TRBD2. The germline V gene encodes CDR1 KGHSH and CDR2 LQKENI. V dropped 2 bases and J dropped 2; count of bases not matched to a gene: 2. The CDR3 is 14 residues long. Written as DNA, the CDR3 is TGTGCCAGCTCACCAGGCGGGGGACAAGAGACCCAGTACTTC. Translated: CASSPGGGQETQYF.

The rearrangement uses TRBV6-5 and TRBJ1-1; D is ambiguous. Per the germline V gene, CDR1 is MNHEY and CDR2 is SVGAGI. The CDR3 spans 14 residues. V dropped 2 bases and J dropped 1 base, with 8 bases sitting between them. The CDR3 DNA sequence: TGTGCCAGCAGTTACGGGGAGGGGAACACTGAAGCTTTCTTT. Translated, it gives CASSYGEGNTEAFF.

The chain joins TRBV10-3 to TRBJ1-1; weak D call: TRBD1 (5 bases). Between the trimmed V and J ends, which lost 0 bases and 6 bases, there was a span of 14 bases. This CDR3 spans 15 amino acids. Germline CDR1 ENHRY, CDR2 SYGVKD. The CDR3 loop reads CAISESAGYFSEAFF. Here the CDR3 DNA reads TGTGCCATCAGTGAGTCCGCAGGGTATTTCTCTGAAGCTTTCTTT.

V usage is TRBV5-4 and J usage is TRBJ1-6; D call uncertain. The CDR3 covers 13 residues. The germline CDR1 and CDR2 sequences are SGHNT and YYREEE (reference sequence). V was trimmed by 2 bases and J by 7 bases, leaving 7 bases between them. CDR3 nucleotide sequence: TGTGCCAGCAGCTTCGGGAGAAATTCACCCCTCCACTTT. It translates to CASSFGRNSPLHF. Combining the CDR3 with reference TRBV5-4 and TRBJ1-6 gives the whole variable domain ETGVTQSPTHLIKTRGQQVTLRCSSQSGHNTVSWYQQALGQGPQFIFQYYREEENGRGNFPPRFSGLQFPNYSSELNVNALELDDSALYLCASSFGRNSPLHFGNGTRLTVT.

CDR3 nucleotide sequence: TGTGCCAGCAGCTTGGTTGGGGATTTTGGCTACACCTTC. It specifies CASSLVGDFGYTF. The chain uses TRBV5-6 and TRBJ1-2; D uncertain. This CDR3 comprises 13 residues. Trimming stripped 0 bases from V and 7 bases from J, with 10 bases between. The V gene's germline CDR1 is SGHDT and CDR2 YYEEEE.

This clone occurred once. The chain couples TRBV7-3 to TRBJ1-1; D is unresolved. In germline, CDR1 is SGHTA, CDR2 FQGTGA. This CDR3 is built from 15 residues. Trimming took 2 bases from V and 0 from J, leaving 10 bases between them. The CDR3 bases are TGTGCCAGCAGCTTAGTCCAGTCTCTGAACACTGAAGCTTTCTTT. It is translated as CASSLVQSLNTEAFF. The complete variable domain, with remaining parts taken from reference TRBV7-3 and TRBJ1-1, reads GAGVSQTPSNKVTEKGKYVELRCDPISGHTALYWYRQSLGQGPEFLIYFQGTGAADDSGLPNDRFFAVRPEGSVSTLKIQRTERGDSAVYLCASSLVQSLNTEAFFGQGTRLTVV.

The gene calls are TRBV30 and TRBJ2-7; D perhaps matches TRBD2 (5 bases). V was trimmed by 4 bases and J by 1 base, leaving 14 bases between them. Germline assignment: CDR1 GTSNPN and CDR2 SVGIG (reference sequence). The CDR3 runs 14 residues. DNA of the CDR3: TGTGCCTGGAACCATGGTGGAGGATCCTACGAGCAGTACTTC. This gives the protein CAWNHGGGSYEQYF.

V usage is TRBV19 and J usage is TRBJ2-7; D ambiguous. CDR1 is LNHDA, CDR2 SQIVND, per germline (reference sequence). The CDR3 extends over 11 amino acids. Trimming removed 5 bases from V and 3 bases from J, with 5 bases in between. CDR3 sequence: CASSDLYEQYF. For the CDR3, the DNA is TGTGCCAGTAGTGACCTCTACGAGCAGTACTTC.

This chain uses TRBV6-1 with TRBJ1-2; TRBD1 is a possible D gene (5 bases). This CDR3 comprises 17 residues. The germline CDR1 and CDR2 sequences are MNHNS and SASEGT. Trimming left V 1 base short and J 3 bases short, with 18 bases between. CDR3: CASSEGGTGRLYYGYTF. The CDR3 DNA is TGTGCCAGCAGTGAAGGGGGGACGGGCCGTCTTTACTATGGCTACACCTTC.

This chain links TRBV4-2 with TRBJ2-3; 11 bases match TRBD2. Germline trimming cut 3 bases from V and 2 bases from J; bases unmatched to any gene: 7. Germline lookup yields CDR1 LGHNA and CDR2 YNFKEQ. This CDR3 has 17 amino acids. The CDR3 bases are TGTGCCAGCAGCCACGAGCTAGCGGGGGGCCTCACAGATACGCAGTATTTT. Translated, it gives CASSHELAGGLTDTQYF.

This clone was seen just once. V gene TRBV18 combines with J gene TRBJ1-5; 7 bases map to TRBD1. There are 17 residues in the CDR3. The V segment lost 5 bases and the J segment 6 bases; nucleotides outside the gene matches: 16. The germline CDR1 and CDR2 sequences are KGHSH and LQKENI. The CDR3 is CASSNTIPRGYSQPQHF. DNA of the CDR3: TGTGCCAGCTCAAACACCATTCCCAGGGGGTATTCTCAGCCCCAGCATTTT. Together with reference TRBV18 and TRBJ1-5, the CDR3 gives the full variable domain: NAGVMQNPRHLVRRRGQEARLRCSPMKGHSHVYWYRQLPEEGLKFMVYLQKENIIDESGMPKERFSAEFPKEGPSILRIQQVVRGDSAAYFCASSNTIPRGYSQPQHFGDGTRLSIL.

The rearrangement links TRBV4-1 to TRBJ1-2; possibly TRBD1 for D (6 bases). CDR1 and CDR2 from the germline V gene are MGHRA and YSYEKL. V lost 4 bases to trimming and J lost 4 bases, with 22 bases between them. The CDR3 loop spans 17 amino acids. This chain's CDR3 is CASSPEAGDVWSYGYTF. The CDR3 DNA follows: TGCGCCAGCAGCCCTGAGGCAGGGGATGTTTGGTCCTATGGCTACACCTTC.

The genes are TRBV5-1 and TRBJ1-3; 7 bases line up with TRBD1. There are 14 residues in the CDR3. The germline gives CDR1 SGHRS, CDR2 YFSETQ. V was pared by 4 bases and J by 4 bases, with 5 bases of the junction left unmatched. The chain's CDR3 is CASSAGGIGNTIYF. In DNA form, the CDR3 reads TGCGCCAGCAGCGCAGGGGGAATCGGAAACACCATATATTTT.